This TCR beta chain was sequenced for a study of cytomegalovirus exposure and HLA in healthy donors. The study sampled nominally healthy donors, though unrecorded immune exposures were likely. In its sample, this clone was seen a few times. 60 Vbeta and 13 Jbeta primers were used in PCR. This table comes from immunoSEQ multiplex PCR, and its TCRdb copy is limited to in-frame clones, with some not included. Of about 110,000 clones listed, 60% to 85% are singletons. The V gene lost 5 bases and the J gene lost 8 bases, with 18 bases spanning the gap. The CDR3 has 14 residues. Germline CDR1 is MNHEY and CDR2 is SVGAGI.

The chain recombines TRBV6-5 with TRBJ1-1; TRBD1 is a possible D gene (5 bases). Input material: PBMCs. The sequence came from a woman between 25 and 40 years old in good health and CMV-seronegative. Written as DNA, the CDR3 is TGTGCCAGCAGTCCCTGGGGGGAGCCGAACGAAGCTTTCTTT. This translates into CASSPWGEPNEAFF.